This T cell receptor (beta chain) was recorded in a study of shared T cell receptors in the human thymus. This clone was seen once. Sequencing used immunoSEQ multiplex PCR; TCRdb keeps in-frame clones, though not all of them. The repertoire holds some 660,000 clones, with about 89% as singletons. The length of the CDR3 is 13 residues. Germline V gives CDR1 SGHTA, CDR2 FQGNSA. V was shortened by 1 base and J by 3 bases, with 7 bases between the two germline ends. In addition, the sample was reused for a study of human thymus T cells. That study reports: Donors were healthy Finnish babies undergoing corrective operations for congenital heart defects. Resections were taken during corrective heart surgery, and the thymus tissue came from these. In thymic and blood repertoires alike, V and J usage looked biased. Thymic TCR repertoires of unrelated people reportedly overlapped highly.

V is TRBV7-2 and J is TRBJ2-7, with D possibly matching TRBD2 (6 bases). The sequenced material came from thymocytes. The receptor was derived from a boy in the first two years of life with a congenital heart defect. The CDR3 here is CASSLGGVYEQYF. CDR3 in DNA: TGTGCCAGCAGCTTAGGGGGGGTCTACGAGCAGTACTTC.